This passage covers 26 T cell receptor beta chains from one sample sequenced in a study of beta chain features in type 1 diabetes. Expressed TCRB transcripts got sequenced, as all isolated RNA was reverse transcribed. Some clones are missing from TCRdb's copy, which holds only in-frame ones; the method was immunoSEQ multiplex PCR. The sample holds 430,000 or so clones, roughly 10% seen once. Source material: naive CD4+ T cells from blood. The receptors shown here come from a woman between 18 and 29 years old in good health.

The table lists this clone with a few counts. Other DNA sequences in the sample encode the same CDR3. The chain is built from TRBV5-1 and TRBJ2-6; no reliable D call. The CDR3 totals 15 residues. V was clipped by 0 bases and J by 2 bases, with 6 bases between them. Germline V CDR1 and CDR2: SGHRS, YFSETQ. The DNA for the CDR3 is TGCGCCAGCAGCTTGGGAGGCGCTGGGGCCAACGTCCTGACTTTC. Its protein is CASSLGGAGANVLTF.

This chain joins TRBV7-3 and TRBJ1-1; the D gene is possibly TRBD1 (5 bases). Germline-derived CDR1 and CDR2 are SGHTA and FQGTGA. Between the trimmed V and J ends, which lost 5 bases and 4 bases, there was a span of 14 bases. This CDR3 is 14 amino acids long. DNA for the CDR3: TGTGCCAGCAGCCCCAGCGGGGCGGGCACTGAAGCTTTCTTT. Translated: CASSPSGAGTEAFF.

The sample holds a few counts of this clone. The chain links TRBV9 to TRBJ1-2, with no clear D. Germline V gene data show CDR1 as SGDLS and CDR2 as YYNGEE. V was clipped by 4 bases and J by 2 bases, with 9 bases between them. This CDR3 region has 13 residues. CDR3 coding DNA: TGTGCCAGCAGCCCGTTCCCGAACTATGGCTACACCTTC. Protein product: CASSPFPNYGYTF.

This clone was seen a few times. The J gene is TRBJ1-1, the V gene TRBV7-9, with D possibly matching TRBD1 (5 bases). The CDR3 runs to 14 residues. Germline CDR1 and CDR2: SEHNR and FQNEAQ (reference sequence). V was trimmed by 0 bases and J by 3 bases, leaving 8 bases between them. This chain's CDR3 is CASSLAGPDTEAFF. The CDR3 nucleotides are TGTGCCAGCAGCTTAGCGGGACCCGACACTGAAGCTTTCTTT. Full variable domain (outside the CDR3, taken from reference TRBV7-9 and TRBJ1-1): DTGVSQNPRHKITKRGQNVTFRCDPISEHNRLYWYRQTLGQGPEFLTYFQNEAQLEKSRLLSDRFSAERPKGSFSTLEIQRTEQGDSAMYLCASSLAGPDTEAFFGQGTRLTVV.

The chain couples TRBV29-1 to TRBJ2-1; tentative D call: TRBD2 (6 bases). Trimming stripped 3 bases from V and 6 bases from J, with 15 bases between. Per the germline V gene, CDR1 is SQVTM and CDR2 is ANQGSEA. CDR3 length: 14 amino acids. CDR3 DNA sequence: TGCAGCGTTGACCCTATGGGACTGGGCAATGAGCAGTTCTTC. This gives the protein CSVDPMGLGNEQFF.

This clone was counted only a few times. The chain employs TRBV2 and TRBJ2-1; D is uncertain. The V gene's germline CDR1 is SNHLY and CDR2 FYNNEI. The CDR3 runs 15 residues. The ends were cut back, 3 bases at V and 9 bases at J, with 18 bases in the middle. In nucleotides, the CDR3 is TGTGCCAGCAGTGAGAAACCGGGTGGGTCCACTGAGCAGTTCTTC. This codes for CASSEKPGGSTEQFF.

The chain is built from TRBV6-1 and TRBJ2-3, with 11 bases that match TRBD2. Trimming took 2 bases from V and 0 from J; bases not matched to a gene: 1. The CDR3 extends over 16 amino acids. Germline V gives CDR1 MNHNS, CDR2 SASEGT. CDR3 sequence reads: CASSETSGGSTDTQYF. The CDR3 coding sequence is TGTGCCAGCAGTGAAACTAGCGGGGGTAGCACAGATACGCAGTATTTT.

This clone was seen only a few times. J is TRBJ1-6 and V is TRBV9; D is perhaps TRBD1 (6 bases). The length of the CDR3 is 15 residues. With 3 bases removed from V and 10 bases from J, the gap between germline ends came to 17 bases. The germline V gene encodes CDR1 SGDLS and CDR2 YYNGEE. The DNA of the CDR3 is TGTGCCAGCAGCGACGAGCGGGGGGCGCGATCACCCCTCCACTTT. Protein sequence: CASSDERGARSPLHF.

The chain recombines TRBV6-1 with TRBJ2-1; 11 nucleotides line up with TRBD2. V lost 5 bases, J lost 4 bases, and 4 bases stayed unmatched. Germline V gene data show CDR1 as MNHNS and CDR2 as SASEGT. The CDR3 is made up of 15 amino acids. The CDR3 loop reads CASSIAGGPYNEQFF. The CDR3 coding sequence is TGTGCCAGCAGTATAGCGGGGGGGCCGTACAATGAGCAGTTCTTC.

This clone was observed many times. The gene calls are TRBV10-3 and TRBJ2-7, with D unresolved. Germline V gene data show CDR1 as ENHRY and CDR2 as SYGVKD. The CDR3 extends over 13 amino acids. The germline V and J ends were trimmed by 3 bases and 2 bases, with 8 bases remaining between them. The CDR3 here is CAISDRSTYEQYV. The CDR3 region has the DNA TGTGCCATCAGTGATCGGTCCACCTACGAGCAGTACGTC.

A few counts support this clone. The chain is built from TRBV7-2 and TRBJ2-7, with 10 bases matching TRBD1. The CDR3 is 13 amino acids. The germline gives CDR1 SGHTA, CDR2 FQGNSA. V was clipped by 4 bases and J by 3 bases; unmatched bases: 0. CDR3 amino acids: CASSWTGGYEQYF. Written as DNA, the CDR3 is TGTGCCAGCAGCTGGACAGGGGGCTACGAGCAGTACTTC.

Remarks on this clone: At the DNA level, this CDR3 is encoded by other sequences in the same sample as well. This sequence joins TRBV29-1 and TRBJ2-7; maybe TRBD2 (6 bases). V was cut by 4 bases and J by 2 bases, with 9 bases left in between. This CDR3 comprises 12 residues. Looked up from germline, CDR1 is SQVTM and CDR2 is ANQGSEA. CDR3 residues: CSVGRGTYEQYF. The DNA for the CDR3 is TGCAGCGTTGGGCGGGGAACCTACGAGCAGTACTTC.

This chain links TRBV7-9 with TRBJ2-1, with 10 bases identical to TRBD2. There are 15 residues in the CDR3. V lost 6 bases and J lost 6; bases outside the gene matches: 8. The V gene's germline CDR1 is SEHNR and CDR2 FQNEAQ (reference sequence). CDR3 in amino acids: CASRPYSGRSNEQFF. CDR3 in DNA: TGTGCCAGCAGACCATATAGCGGGAGGTCCAATGAGCAGTTCTTC.

The chain uses TRBV6-5 and TRBJ2-4; D unclear. The CDR3 totals 13 residues. The germline V gene has CDR1 MNHEY and CDR2 SVGAGI. Trimming removed 11 bases at V and 0 bases at J, with 11 bases between. The CDR3 region has the DNA TGTGCCGGCTGGCTGATAGCCAAAAACATTCAGTACTTC. Amino acids: CAGWLIAKNIQYF.

In its sample, this clone was seen a few times. J is TRBJ2-3 and V is TRBV18; 12 bases line up with TRBD2. V gave up 1 base and J gave up 6 bases; unmatched junction bases: 2. CDR1 KGHSH and CDR2 LQKENI come from the germline V gene. CDR3 length: 15 amino acids. The CDR3 bases are TGTGCCAGCTCACCACGGACTAGCGGGGCCGATACGCAGTATTTT. This sequence encodes CASSPRTSGADTQYF. Variable domain in full (rest from reference TRBV18 and TRBJ2-3): NAGVMQNPRHLVRRRGQEARLRCSPMKGHSHVYWYRQLPEEGLKFMVYLQKENIIDESGMPKERFSAEFPKEGPSILRIQQVVRGDSAAYFCASSPRTSGADTQYFGPGTRLTVL.

The chain carries TRBV7-9 and TRBJ2-1, with no clear D. The CDR3 covers 15 residues. The V end lost 5 bases, the J end lost 0 bases, and 11 bases lay between the germline ends. Germline lookup yields CDR1 SEHNR and CDR2 FQNEAQ (reference sequence). CDR3 DNA sequence: TGTGCCAGCAGCCCCAGTTCCTCCTCCTACAATGAGCAGTTCTTC. As protein: CASSPSSSSYNEQFF.

V and J are TRBV5-1 and TRBJ2-4; the match to TRBD1 covers 7 bases. CDR1 is SGHRS, CDR2 YFSETQ, per germline. CDR3 length: 15 residues. With 4 bases clipped from V and 5 bases from J, the junction kept 9 bases outside the gene matches. DNA for the CDR3: TGCGCCAGCAGCCCCACCGGGACAGCACAAAACATTCAGTACTTC. Translation: CASSPTGTAQNIQYF.

The chain recombines TRBV6-1 with TRBJ2-6; no definite D call. This CDR3 is 13 amino acids long. Per germline, CDR1 MNHNS and CDR2 SASEGT. Trimming pared 6 bases from V and 2 bases from J, leaving 5 bases between. The CDR3 DNA reads as TGTGCCAGCAGGGGTCCTGGGGCCAACGTCCTGACTTTC. It specifies CASRGPGANVLTF.

The J gene is TRBJ2-2, the V gene TRBV7-9, with 10 bases matching TRBD1. V lost 7 bases and J lost 5; bases outside the gene matches: 4. CDR1 and CDR2 from the germline V gene are SEHNR and FQNEAQ (reference sequence). CDR3 length equals 14 residues. The CDR3 bases are TGTGCCAGCATCGGGACAGGGGAAACCGGGGAGCTGTTTTTT. Translating gives CASIGTGETGELFF. The full variable domain, rest sourced from reference TRBV7-9 and TRBJ2-2, is DTGVSQNPRHKITKRGQNVTFRCDPISEHNRLYWYRQTLGQGPEFLTYFQNEAQLEKSRLLSDRFSAERPKGSFSTLEIQRTEQGDSAMYLCASIGTGETGELFFGEGSRLTVL.

The chain links TRBV7-9 to TRBJ1-1; 8 bases fit TRBD1. The V gene end was trimmed by 2 bases and the J gene end by 0 bases; junction bases not matched to a gene: 2. The CDR3 contains 15 residues. Germline V lookup: CDR1 SEHNR, CDR2 FQNEAQ (reference sequence). CDR3 protein: CASSLSGQVNTEAFF. CDR3 sequence (DNA): TGTGCCAGCAGCTTATCGGGACAGGTGAACACTGAAGCTTTCTTT. Complete variable domain (other parts from reference TRBV7-9 and TRBJ1-1): DTGVSQNPRHKITKRGQNVTFRCDPISEHNRLYWYRQTLGQGPEFLTYFQNEAQLEKSRLLSDRFSAERPKGSFSTLEIQRTEQGDSAMYLCASSLSGQVNTEAFFGQGTRLTVV.

J is TRBJ2-5 and V is TRBV7-2; TRBD2 agrees at 10 bases. CDR1 is SGHTA and CDR2 is FQGNSA in the germline V gene. V trimming: 5 bases; J trimming: 7 bases; junction bases outside the gene matches: 16. The CDR3 consists of 17 residues. This CDR3 reads CASSEQSGAGGVTTQYF. The CDR3 nucleotides are TGTGCCAGCAGCGAACAAAGCGGAGCGGGAGGGGTAACGACCCAGTACTTC. Looking up the rest from reference TRBV7-2 and TRBJ2-5 gives the full variable domain: GAGVSQSPSNKVTEKGKDVELRCDPISGHTALYWYRQSLGQGLEFLIYFQGNSAPDKSGLPSDRFSAERTGGSVSTLTIQRTQQEDSAVYLCASSEQSGAGGVTTQYFGPGTRLLVL.

The rearrangement uses TRBV4-2 and TRBJ2-5; D is tentatively TRBD1 or TRBD2 (5 bases each). V lost 1 base and J 4 bases, leaving 13 bases between the germline ends. The CDR3 runs 15 residues. Germline assignment: CDR1 LGHNA and CDR2 YNFKEQ. The chain's CDR3 is CASSQGGRESETQYF. The CDR3 region has the DNA TGTGCCAGCAGCCAAGGGGGCCGGGAATCAGAGACCCAGTACTTC.

This clone was picked up a small number of times. This chain joins TRBV6-1 and TRBJ1-5; D not resolved. This CDR3 is built from 15 residues. Per germline, CDR1 MNHNS and CDR2 SASEGT. Trimming cost V 4 bases and J 5 bases, with 15 bases left between them. The DNA for the CDR3 is TGTGCCAGCAGTGGTGGAAGGTTGGGATATCAGCCCCAGCATTTT. It is translated as CASSGGRLGYQPQHF.

The CDR3 loop reads CASRRKLESEQYF. CDR3 nucleotides: TGTGCCAGCAGGCGCAAGTTAGAGTCCGAGCAGTACTTC. The V and J genes are TRBV27 and TRBJ2-7; D remains ambiguous. The CDR3 runs to 13 residues. CDR1 MNHEY and CDR2 SMNVEV come from the germline V gene (reference sequence). The V gene lost 6 bases and the J gene lost 6 bases, with 15 bases spanning the gap.

The rearrangement joins TRBV30 to TRBJ2-2, with 7 bases aligning to TRBD2. Unmatched junction bases numbered 12, after V lost 8 bases and J lost 3 bases. This CDR3 comprises 15 residues. CDR1 GTSNPN and CDR2 SVGIG come from the germline V gene (reference sequence). DNA of the CDR3: TGTGCCCGCGGCCCCCCCGGGAGGTACACCGGGGAGCTGTTTTTT. Residues: CARGPPGRYTGELFF.

This clone was observed a few times. This chain links TRBV2 with TRBJ2-1; 7 bases are shared with TRBD1. The CDR3 extends over 15 amino acids. CDR1 is SNHLY, CDR2 FYNNEI, per germline. Trimming took 5 bases from V and 6 from J; bases not matched to a gene: 10. CDR3 protein: CASSYTGASGNEQFF. The CDR3 DNA is TGTGCCAGCAGTTATACAGGGGCCTCTGGCAATGAGCAGTTCTTC. Combining the CDR3 with reference TRBV2 and TRBJ2-1 gives the whole variable domain EPEVTQTPSHQVTQMGQEVILRCVPISNHLYFYWYRQILGQKVEFLVSFYNNEISEKSEIFDDQFSVERPDGSNFTLKIRSTKLEDSAMYFCASSYTGASGNEQFFGPGTRLTVL.